Each of the 14 T cell receptor beta chains below was sequenced from the same sample in a study of pediatric ulcerative colitis. Rectal tissue came from one to two pinch biopsies taken at colonoscopy. The table came from immunoSEQ multiplex PCR; TCRdb's copy has only in-frame clones and leaves some out. This sample yields approximately 13,000 clones, of which approximately 77% are seen a single time; under 5.5% belongs to the top ten. Sequenced: gut tissue. Source of these receptors: a boy younger than 18 who was a control in a study of pediatric ulcerative colitis.

The CDR3 nucleotides are TGTGCCAGCCACCGCGGAGGGGCCACGTACAATGAGCAGTTCTTC. This codes for CASHRGGATYNEQFF. The rearrangement joins TRBV5-8 to TRBJ2-1, with a possible D match to TRBD2 (6 bases). Germline V gives CDR1 SGHTS, CDR2 YDEGEE. Deletions cut 7 bases from V and 4 bases from J, with 18 bases between. The CDR3 loop spans 15 amino acids. The full variable domain, in which reference TRBV5-8 and TRBJ2-1 provide the parts outside the CDR3, is EAGVTQSPTHLIKTRGQQATLRCSPISGHTSVYWYQQALGLGLQFLLWYDEGEERNRGNFPPRFSGRQFPNYSSELNVNALELEDSALYLCASHRGGATYNEQFFGPGTRLTVL.

The chain couples TRBV2 to TRBJ2-5, with TRBD2 matching over 11 bases. After removal of 5 bases from V and 5 bases from J, the junction contained 7 bases not matched to a gene. Germline CDR1 and CDR2: SNHLY and FYNNEI. This CDR3 contains 15 residues. CDR3 sequence reads: CASSHSGRGGETQYF. The DNA for the CDR3 is TGTGCCAGCAGTCATAGCGGGAGGGGTGGCGAGACCCAGTACTTC.

This sequence joins TRBV9 and TRBJ2-1; 7 bases map to TRBD2. The germline CDR1 and CDR2 sequences are SGDLS and YYNGEE. This CDR3 spans 15 amino acids. Trimming at V came to 0 bases and at J to 7 bases, leaving 7 bases not matched to a gene. CDR3 region: CASSVVPSGRNEQFF. DNA for the CDR3: TGTGCCAGCAGCGTAGTCCCTAGCGGCCGGAATGAGCAGTTCTTC.

Note on this clone: Other DNA sequences of this sample code for an identical CDR3. The V call is TRBV5-1, the J call TRBJ2-3; 10 bases agree with TRBD2. This CDR3 contains 16 residues. Germline V gives CDR1 SGHRS, CDR2 YFSETQ. Trimming removed 0 bases from V and 6 bases from J; junction bases left unmatched: 7. The CDR3 sequence is CASSLVLAGGADTQYF. CDR3 DNA: TGCGCCAGCAGCTTGGTGTTAGCGGGAGGTGCGGATACGCAGTATTTT.

This chain uses TRBV6-1 with TRBJ1-5, with TRBD1 identical over 7 bases. CDR1 and CDR2 (germline): MNHNS, SASEGT. V gave up 7 bases and J gave up 5 bases; unmatched junction bases: 5. The CDR3 contains 13 residues. The CDR3 sequence: CASTGGMDQPQHF. The CDR3 DNA sequence: TGTGCCAGCACAGGGGGAATGGATCAGCCCCAGCATTTT.

The chain is built from TRBV7-3 and TRBJ2-3; TRBD1 matches at 8 bases. The CDR3 extends over 14 amino acids. Germline CDR1 is SGHTA and CDR2 is FQGTGA. J gave up 3 bases and V 5 bases, and 4 bases lay outside the gene matches. The CDR3 bases are TGTGCCAGCAGCGCCGACAGGGGAACAGATACGCAGTATTTT. Encoded protein: CASSADRGTDTQYF.

The chain is built from TRBV7-2 and TRBJ2-5; 8 nucleotides match TRBD2. The germline CDR1 and CDR2 sequences are SGHTA and FQGNSA. The J segment lost 5 bases and the V segment lost 4 bases, leaving 9 bases of the junction unmatched. CDR3 length: 15 amino acids. The CDR3 spells CASSSSGGGGETQYF. The CDR3 DNA reads as TGTGCCAGCAGCTCCAGCGGGGGAGGGGGGGAGACCCAGTACTTC.

The chain joins TRBV11-2 to TRBJ2-1; 10 bases line up with TRBD2. The CDR3 spans 18 residues. With V trimmed by 0 bases and J by 1 base, 6 bases remained unmatched. CDR1 SGHAT and CDR2 FQNNGV come from the germline V gene. CDR3 amino acids: CASSLERGTSESYNEQFF. CDR3 in DNA: TGTGCCAGCAGCTTAGAAAGGGGGACTAGCGAGTCCTACAATGAGCAGTTCTTC.

The chain employs TRBV19 and TRBJ1-5, with D possibly being TRBD1 (6 bases). The CDR3 spans 14 residues. Germline CDR1 is LNHDA and CDR2 is SQIVND (reference sequence). The V end lost 3 bases, the J end lost 5 bases, and 11 bases lay between the germline ends. The DNA for the CDR3 is TGTGCCAGTAGTATCCAGGGGCCGGATCAGCCCCAGCATTTT. Protein product: CASSIQGPDQPQHF.

This rearrangement joins TRBV12-5 to TRBJ2-4; 16 bases align to TRBD2. The germline CDR1 and CDR2 sequences are LGHNT and FRNRAP. V shed 2 bases and J 8 bases; nucleotides not matched to a gene: 18. The CDR3 totals 21 residues. For the CDR3, the DNA is TGTGCTAGTGGTTTGAAAACACCCGGGACTAGCGGGAGGGCCCTGGTATACATTCAGTACTTC. As protein: CASGLKTPGTSGRALVYIQYF.

The table lists this clone with a count of one. The rearrangement uses TRBV5-1 and TRBJ2-1, with TRBD2 matching over 8 bases. The CDR3 runs to 16 residues. V shed 2 bases, J shed 10 bases, and the junction held 14 bases outside the gene matches. Germline CDR1 reads SGHRS; CDR2 reads YFSETQ. The CDR3 DNA sequence: TGCGCCAGCAGCTTACCCCCCGGGACTAGAGGTGCCGAGCAGTTCTTC. Translation: CASSLPPGTRGAEQFF.

This chain uses TRBV7-2 with TRBJ2-3; the match to TRBD2 covers 12 bases. Per the germline V gene, CDR1 is SGHTA and CDR2 is FQGNSA. The CDR3 loop spans 14 amino acids. Unmatched junction bases numbered 2, after V lost 6 bases and J lost 4 bases. The DNA for the CDR3 is TGTGCCAGCAGACTAGCGGGAGGACCAGATACGCAGTATTTT. Its translation: CASRLAGGPDTQYF.

J is TRBJ1-5 and V is TRBV5-1; D not resolved. The germline V gene encodes CDR1 SGHRS and CDR2 YFSETQ. This CDR3 is built from 15 residues. V lost 0 bases and J lost 0, with 7 bases in between. The DNA for the CDR3 is TGCGCCAGCAGCTTGGACGGATATAGCAATCAGCCCCAGCATTTT. This codes for CASSLDGYSNQPQHF.

The chain recombines TRBV7-8 with TRBJ1-1; tentatively, D is TRBD1 (6 bases). Per the germline V gene, CDR1 is SGHVS and CDR2 is FQNEAQ. Trimming cost V 3 bases and J 5 bases, with 13 bases left between them. This CDR3 comprises 14 residues. The DNA of the CDR3 is TGTGCCAGCAGCTTTTCGGGGGGCAATACTGAAGCTTTCTTT. This codes for CASSFSGGNTEAFF.